This paragraph covers one T cell receptor (beta chain) sequence. These data belong to a study of Ad26.COV2.S vaccination and SARS-CoV-2 variants. Specified treatment: some 19 received Ad26.COV2.S at low or high dose, single or two shots; about 5 received placebo; per-sample allocation not given. On day 63 after the first injection, vaccine and placebo recipients gave samples. Donation was by an adult aged 18-55 years who was in Boston. Trimming cost V 3 bases and J 0 bases, with 12 bases left between them. The V gene's germline CDR1 is LNHDA and CDR2 SQIVND (reference sequence). The CDR3 contains 16 residues. Clones were read by immunoSEQ multiplex PCR, and TCRdb kept only the in-frame ones, dropping some. Of a few hundred thousand clones listed, around 90% are singletons.

This TCR was recovered from a person between 18 and 60 years old who received the Ad26.COV2.S COVID-19 vaccine or a placebo. The source material was peripheral blood, sampled in a trial of Ad26.COV2.S vaccine versus placebo. The chain has TRBV19 and TRBJ2-1, with D perhaps matching TRBD1 (5 bases). This CDR3 reads CASSMYGHISYNEQFF. DNA for the CDR3: TGTGCCAGTAGTATGTATGGACATATCTCCTACAATGAGCAGTTCTTC. The full variable domain, its missing parts supplied by reference TRBV19 and TRBJ2-1, is DGGITQSPKYLFRKEGQNVTLSCEQNLNHDAMYWYRQDPGQGLRLIYYSQIVNDFQKGDIAEGYSVSREKKESFPLTVTSAQKNPTAFYLCASSMYGHISYNEQFFGPGTRLTVL.